The rows below give T cell receptor beta chains drawn from one sample of a study of identical twins. TCRdb re-called the 5' RACE reads through MiXCR, storing one row per CDR3 protein. The sample has 200,000 to 300,000 distinct CDR3 sequences; about an eighth are singletons. These same records also appear under a second study, on yellow fever vaccine responses in identical twins.

Material: memory (CD45RO+) T cells sorted from blood. The source of these receptors is a woman under 30 in good health. The CDR3 runs from the conserved cysteine through the conserved F or W. D genes are given only for firm matches. Clone sizes are given selectively: once, few, many, or a class where the clone is expanded.

d_call	cdr3_length	clone_size	v_call	j_call	cdr3_nt	cdr3_aa
NA	12	few	TRBV4-3	TRBJ2-5	TGCGCCAGCAGCCATTGGCGAGAGACCCAGTACTTC	CASSHWRETQYF
TRBD1	16	many	TRBV6-1	TRBJ2-5	TGTGCCAGCAGTCCCCGGGACAGGGAATTCCAAGAGACCCAGTACTTC	CASSPRDREFQETQYF
TRBD1	17	few	TRBV5-1	TRBJ1-2	TGCGCCAGCAGCTTGGGAGTTGGCCTGACAGGGGCCATAGAGAACACCTTC	CASSLGVGLTGAIENTF
TRBD2	14	NA	TRBV5-1	TRBJ2-7	TGCGCCAGCAGGATCGCGGGACTAGTAGGTGAGCAGTACTTC	CASRIAGLVGEQYF
NA	15	many	TRBV2	TRBJ2-1	TGTGCCAGCAGTGAAGAGTTCTGGGGGCGCGATGAGCAGTTCTTC	CASSEEFWGRDEQFF
NA	14	NA	TRBV28	TRBJ2-1	TGTGCCAGCAGTCCCGGGGGTGCCTACAATGAGCAGTTCTTC	CASSPGGAYNEQFF
NA	14	many	TRBV5-1	TRBJ2-5	TGCGCCAGCAGCTCAGGCAGGGATTTCGAGACCCAGTACTTC	CASSSGRDFETQYF
NA	15	NA	TRBV14	TRBJ2-4	TGTGCCAGCAGCCCTCGATGGGGGGCCAAAAACATTCAGTACTTC	CASSPRWGAKNIQYF
NA	15	NA	TRBV21-1	TRBJ1-4	TGTGCCAGCAGCCCCTCCCAGTATATGGGTGAAAAACTGTTTTTT	CASSPSQYMGEKLFF
TRBD2	15	many	TRBV2	TRBJ2-3	TGTGCCAGCACCTGGACTAGCGGGACTACAGATACGCAGTATTTT	CASTWTSGTTDTQYF
NA	16	many	TRBV12-3/TRBV12-4	TRBJ1-5	TGTGCCAGCAGTTTAGGGACGGCCTATAGCAATCAGCCCCAGCATTTT	CASSLGTAYSNQPQHF
NA	12	NA	TRBV7-8	TRBJ2-7	TGTGCCAGTGGCTTACAGGATTACGAGCAGTACTTC	CASGLQDYEQYF
NA	13	NA	TRBV2	TRBJ2-7	TGTGCCAGCGAAAGGACCAGGGACCACGAGCAGTACTTC	CASERTRDHEQYF
TRBD1	17	many	TRBV28	TRBJ1-5	TGTGCCAGCAGTTTAGGTACAGGGGGCTCTAGCAATCAGCCCCAGCATTTT	CASSLGTGGSSNQPQHF
NA	15	few	TRBV7-9	TRBJ2-1	TGTGCCAGCAGCTTAACGGGGGTTCGTCTCAATGAGCAGTTCTTC	CASSLTGVRLNEQFF
TRBD1	14	many	TRBV7-3	TRBJ2-2	TGTGCCAGCAGCTTGGGACAGGGAACCGGGGAGCTGTTTTTT	CASSLGQGTGELFF
NA	14	NA	TRBV7-2	TRBJ2-7	TGTGCCAGCAGCTCCGGTAGGGGGGTGGACGAGCAGTACTTC	CASSSGRGVDEQYF
TRBD2	16	NA	TRBV6-5	TRBJ2-1	TGTGCCAGCAGTTACTCCGAGCGGGGGGCCTACAATGAGCAGTTCTTC	CASSYSERGAYNEQFF
TRBD1	15	NA	TRBV5-1	TRBJ1-1	TGCGCCAGCAGCCCGGGGACAGGGGACCACACTGAAGCTTTCTTT	CASSPGTGDHTEAFF
TRBD1	17	NA	TRBV4-3	TRBJ2-7	TGCGCCAGCAGCCAAGATAGGGGGACAGGGGGCAAGAACGAGCAGTACTTC	CASSQDRGTGGKNEQYF
NA	13	many	TRBV12-3/TRBV12-4	TRBJ1-1	TGTGCCAGCAGTGTAGGACAGACCCCTGAAGCTTTCTTT	CASSVGQTPEAFF
TRBD2	17	many	TRBV4-1	TRBJ2-1	TGCGCCAGCAGCCGTTTGACCACTAGCGGGAGTGGCAATGAGCAGTTCTTC	CASSRLTTSGSGNEQFF
NA	15	NA	TRBV5-5	TRBJ2-3	TGTGCCAGCAGCTTGGCCGTAGGGACCACAGATACGCAGTATTTT	CASSLAVGTTDTQYF
NA	14	many	TRBV4-3	TRBJ1-6	TGCGCCAGCAGCCAAATAGATTGGAATTCACCCCTCCACTTT	CASSQIDWNSPLHF
NA	12	medium-sized	TRBV29-1	TRBJ2-1	TGCAGCGTCTATAGGGGCTACAATGAGCAGTTCTTC	CSVYRGYNEQFF
TRBD1	17	few	TRBV4-2	TRBJ2-6	TGTGCCAGCAGCCAAGAGGACAGGTCCCCCGGGGCCAACGTCCTGACTTTC	CASSQEDRSPGANVLTF
TRBD2	15	NA	TRBV6-4	TRBJ2-2	TGTGCCAGCAGTGAGGCGGGGGGTACCACCGGGGAGCTGTTTTTT	CASSEAGGTTGELFF
NA	12	NA	TRBV20-1	TRBJ2-3	TGCAGTGCCCGAATGGGGCCAGATACGCAGTATTTT	CSARMGPDTQYF
NA	19	many	TRBV21-1	TRBJ1-6	TGTGCCAGCAGCAAGGAGTGGGGTAGGGAGAGCTCCTATAATTCACCCCTCCACTTT	CASSKEWGRESSYNSPLHF
NA	17	few	TRBV21-1	TRBJ2-3	TGTGCCAGCAGCAAAGCGTCTAGCCGCAAAAGCGGAGATACGCAGTATTTT	CASSKASSRKSGDTQYF
NA	10	NA	TRBV5-1	TRBJ2-1	TGCGCCAGTCCCAAGAATGAGCAGTTCTTC	CASPKNEQFF
TRBD2	12	NA	TRBV15	TRBJ2-7	TGTGCCACCAGACGGGGGGGCAACGAGCAGTACTTC	CATRRGGNEQYF